The 27 T cell receptor beta chains presented below share a single source sample, sequenced in a study of cytomegalovirus exposure and HLA in healthy donors. The PCR contained 60 Vbeta and 13 Jbeta primers. Repertoires were generated with immunoSEQ multiplex PCR, while TCRdb's copy carries only in-frame clones and drops some. This table has around 150,000 clones, around 83% appearing once. What was sequenced was PBMCs. Receptors were obtained from a man aged 50-60 years in good health and CMV-seropositive.

V usage is TRBV5-1 and J usage is TRBJ2-6; D remains unclear. In germline, CDR1 is SGHRS, CDR2 YFSETQ. The V end lost 0 bases, the J end lost 0 bases, and 10 bases lay between the germline ends. CDR3 length: 17 residues. CDR3 sequence: CASSLATETSGANVLTF. Written as DNA, the CDR3 is TGCGCCAGCAGCTTGGCCACAGAGACCTCTGGGGCCAACGTCCTGACTTTC.

The chain joins TRBV7-9 to TRBJ1-2, with D possibly being TRBD1 (6 bases). Germline loops: CDR1 SEHNR, CDR2 FQNEAQ (reference sequence). This CDR3 comprises 15 residues. Trimming cost V 4 bases and J 5 bases, with 17 bases left between them. CDR3 amino acids: CASSSAGGPFYGYTF. CDR3 bases: TGTGCCAGCAGCTCCGCGGGGGGCCCTTTTTATGGCTACACCTTC.

J is TRBJ1-2 and V is TRBV6-1, with D possibly TRBD1 on 5 matching bases. Between the trimmed V and J ends, which lost 1 base and 2 bases, there was a span of 8 bases. Germline CDR1 reads MNHNS; CDR2 reads SASEGT. The CDR3 runs to 14 residues. The CDR3 sequence: CASSEGYRNYGYTF. As DNA, the CDR3 is TGTGCCAGCAGTGAAGGTTACAGGAACTATGGCTACACCTTC.

Comments on this clone: Other DNA sequences in this specimen translate into the identical CDR3. V gene TRBV29-1 combines with J gene TRBJ2-7; TRBD2 matches at 9 bases. From germline, CDR1 is SQVTM and CDR2 ANQGSEA. The CDR3 is 18 amino acids. After removal of 2 bases from V and 1 base from J, the junction contained 15 bases not matched to a gene. CDR3 nucleotides: TGCAGCGTTGAACCTAGAGCGGGGGGCTACCATGAGTCCTACGAGCAGTACGTC. Its translation is CSVEPRAGGYHESYEQYV.

The V gene is TRBV5-6, the J gene TRBJ2-1; 9 nucleotides align to TRBD2. The CDR3 is 17 amino acids. CDR1 SGHDT and CDR2 YYEEEE come from the germline V gene. Unmatched junction bases numbered 10, after V lost 4 bases and J lost 2 bases. This chain's CDR3 is CASSRLDSSGAYNEQFF. Written as DNA, the CDR3 is TGTGCCAGCAGCCGACTAGACTCTAGCGGGGCCTACAATGAGCAGTTCTTC.

The chain employs TRBV5-1 and TRBJ2-7; 10 nucleotides line up with TRBD1. The CDR3 length is 16 residues. Trimming cost V 4 bases and J 6 bases; bases outside gene matches: 13. The germline CDR1 and CDR2 sequences are SGHRS and YFSETQ. The CDR3 nucleotides read TGCGCCAGCAGCGTTAAATCCGGGACAGGGGTCGGCGAGCAGTACTTC. Translated: CASSVKSGTGVGEQYF.

This chain links TRBV6-1 with TRBJ2-4; no firm D call. With 7 bases removed from V and 0 bases from J, the gap between germline ends came to 4 bases. The CDR3 is 12 amino acids. Germline V gene sequence: CDR1 MNHNS, CDR2 SASEGT. As DNA, the CDR3 is TGTGCCAGCACCCTAGCCAAAAACATTCAGTACTTC. Translating gives CASTLAKNIQYF.

The chain couples TRBV7-3 to TRBJ1-2; a weak D match, TRBD1 (6 bases). Germline values: CDR1 SGHTA, CDR2 FQGTGA. This CDR3 has 12 residues. V was clipped by 11 bases and J by 6 bases, with 16 bases between them. The CDR3 bases are TGTGCCCCCCAAGAGGGGGGGGATGGCTACACCTTC. This codes for CAPQEGGDGYTF.

The chain carries TRBV11-2 and TRBJ1-2; D uncertain. V gave up 0 bases and J gave up 5 bases, with 13 bases separating them. The CDR3 totals 15 residues. In germline, CDR1 is SGHAT, CDR2 FQNNGV. DNA for the CDR3: TGTGCCAGCAGCTTAGATACCGCGGGGAGGTATGGCTACACCTTC. Its translation is CASSLDTAGRYGYTF.

The rearrangement joins TRBV27 to TRBJ1-4, with 7 bases that match TRBD1. The V segment lost 7 bases and the J segment 7 bases; nucleotides outside the gene matches: 6. Germline assignment: CDR1 MNHEY and CDR2 SMNVEV (reference sequence). CDR3 size: 13 residues. The CDR3 DNA reads as TGTGCCAGCATGCGACAGGGAGGTGAAAAACTGTTTTTT. Amino acid sequence: CASMRQGGEKLFF.

This clone appeared a few times. This likely stems from a read error, as it lies one base from a far larger clone. The chain employs TRBV10-3 and TRBJ1-2, with 7 bases fitting TRBD1. Germline V CDR1 and CDR2: ENHRY, SYGVKD. The CDR3 contains 14 residues. Trimming took 10 bases from V and 8 from J; bases not matched to a gene: 16. Written as DNA, the CDR3 is TGTGCCAGCACTCGAAGACAGGGAGGTAAGGGCTACACCTTC. Translation gives CASTRRQGGKGYTF.

CDR3 coding DNA: TGTGCCAGCAGCTTGGATATTAGTGCCAAAAACATTCAGTACTTC. This codes for CASSLDISAKNIQYF. The chain employs TRBV5-6 and TRBJ2-4; D uncertain. The CDR3 consists of 15 residues. Trimming pared 0 bases from V and 1 base from J, leaving 8 bases between. Germline assignment: CDR1 SGHDT and CDR2 YYEEEE.

This clone appeared once. The chain has TRBV7-9 and TRBJ1-1; D gene ambiguous. Germline lookup yields CDR1 SEHNR and CDR2 FQNEAQ (reference sequence). V was pared by 2 bases and J by 0 bases, with 4 bases between. This CDR3 has 13 amino acids. The CDR3 region has the DNA TGTGCCAGCAGCTTATCGGTGAACACTGAAGCTTTCTTT. Its translation is CASSLSVNTEAFF.

The CDR3 nucleotides read TGCGCCAGCAGCCAAGAACCCAGCGGGGGGGCCTTGAATGAGCAGTTCTTC. As protein: CASSQEPSGGALNEQFF. The chain links TRBV4-1 to TRBJ2-1; 10 bases match TRBD2. After removal of 0 bases from V and 7 bases from J, the junction contained 9 bases not matched to a gene. Germline V CDR1 and CDR2: MGHRA, YSYEKL. CDR3 length equals 17 residues.

This clone turned up a few times. The chain is built from TRBV6-5 and TRBJ1-2; tentative D call: TRBD1 (6 bases). The CDR3 runs to 13 residues. Per germline, CDR1 MNHEY and CDR2 SVGAGI. Trimming stripped 10 bases from V and 0 bases from J, with 12 bases between. Here the CDR3 DNA reads TGTGCCACCTTGACAGGAGCTAACTATGGCTACACCTTC. Its translation is CATLTGANYGYTF.

This clone was picked up a small number of times. This rearrangement joins TRBV5-1 to TRBJ1-6, with TRBD1 matching 9 bases. This CDR3 has 16 residues. From germline, CDR1 is SGHRS and CDR2 YFSETQ. V shed 4 bases and J 11 bases; nucleotides not matched to a gene: 13. Written as DNA, the CDR3 is TGCGCCAGCAGCGTTGGCGATCCGGGACAGGGAACACCCCTCCACTTT. Translation: CASSVGDPGQGTPLHF.

V and J are TRBV7-8 and TRBJ2-4; 8 bases match TRBD2. This CDR3 has 14 residues. Germline lookup yields CDR1 SGHVS and CDR2 FQNEAQ. Trimming at V came to 5 bases and at J to 8 bases, leaving 8 bases not matched to a gene. As DNA, the CDR3 is TGTGCCAGCAGCATATCGGGGGGGCAGGACATTCAGTACTTC. Protein: CASSISGGQDIQYF. Full variable domain (rest looked up from reference TRBV7-8 and TRBJ2-4): GAGVSQSPRYKVAKRGQDVALRCDPISGHVSLFWYQQALGQGPEFLTYFQNEAQLDKSGLPSDRFFAERPEGSVSTLKIQRTQQEDSAVYLCASSISGGQDIQYFGAGTRLSVL.

The chain recombines TRBV5-6 with TRBJ2-7; possible D gene TRBD2, 5 bases. Germline V gene data show CDR1 as SGHDT and CDR2 as YYEEEE. The CDR3 consists of 14 residues. Trimming cost V 4 bases and J 7 bases, with 18 bases left between them. The CDR3 region is CASSPLRSGGEQYF. CDR3 sequence (DNA): TGTGCCAGCAGCCCTTTGAGGAGCGGCGGAGAGCAGTACTTC. Full variable domain (rest looked up from reference TRBV5-6 and TRBJ2-7): DAGVTQSPTHLIKTRGQQVTLRCSPKSGHDTVSWYQQALGQGPQFIFQYYEEEERQRGNFPDRFSGHQFPNYSSELNVNALLLGDSALYLCASSPLRSGGEQYFGPGTRLTVT.

With respect to this clone: One junction end does not reproduce the germline sequence, and a read error may be involved. The chain joins TRBV7-7 to TRBJ2-1, with 11 bases fitting TRBD2. Germline assignment: CDR1 SSHAT and CDR2 FNYEAQ (reference sequence). This CDR3 is 14 amino acids long. The CDR3 DNA reads as TGTGCTAGCAGCCCCACTAGCGGGAGCAATGAGCAGTTCTTC. Its translation: CASSPTSGSNEQFF.

The V gene is TRBV19, the J gene TRBJ2-5, with D hard to call. In germline, CDR1 is LNHDA, CDR2 SQIVND (reference sequence). The CDR3 sequence is 13 residues long. The ends were cut back, 3 bases at V and 5 bases at J, with 10 bases in the middle. CDR3 residues: CASSMAPWETQYF. The CDR3 bases are TGTGCCAGTAGTATGGCCCCGTGGGAGACCCAGTACTTC.

V is TRBV5-4 and J is TRBJ2-7, with TRBD1 matching over 11 bases. Germline CDR1 is SGHNT and CDR2 is YYREEE (reference sequence). V gave up 3 bases and J gave up 4 bases; unmatched junction bases: 6. There are 15 residues in the CDR3. CDR3 sequence: CASSSSGTGGYEQYF. CDR3 in DNA: TGTGCCAGCAGCTCGTCCGGGACAGGGGGGTACGAGCAGTACTTC.

The rearrangement uses TRBV6-1 and TRBJ2-7; 7 positions agree with TRBD1. V shed 3 bases, J shed 1 base, and the junction held 6 bases outside the gene matches. The CDR3 has 15 amino acids. The germline CDR1 and CDR2 sequences are MNHNS and SASEGT. The CDR3 nucleotides read TGTGCCAGCAGTGACGTGGACAGGATTTCCTACGAGCAGTACGTC. Translation gives CASSDVDRISYEQYV.

V usage is TRBV21-1 and J usage is TRBJ1-5; TRBD1, as called in the table, went unchecked against the DNA. TRBV21-1 is classified as a pseudogene. The CDR3 has 13 residues. The CDR3 DNA reads as TGTGCCAGCAACTCGGACAGCCATCAGCCCCAGCATTTT. This codes for CASNSDSHQPQHF.

The gene calls are TRBV7-9 and TRBJ1-2; TRBD1 might be the D (6 bases). Germline CDR1 is SEHNR and CDR2 is FQNEAQ (reference sequence). V lost 1 base and J lost 7, with 10 bases in between. There are 13 residues in the CDR3. The CDR3 DNA follows: TGTGCCAGCAGCTTAGAGGGGGTGTCTGGCTACACCTTC. This codes for CASSLEGVSGYTF.

This clone was counted between two and nine times. J is TRBJ2-7 and V is TRBV5-6; 11 bases are a match to TRBD2. This CDR3 spans 14 amino acids. Germline V gene lookup returns CDR1 SGHDT and CDR2 YYEEEE. V dropped 5 bases and J dropped 4; count of bases not matched to a gene: 5. CDR3 DNA: TGTGCCAGCAGATCAACTAGCGGGAGTTACGAGCAGTACGTC. The encoded protein is CASRSTSGSYEQYV.

CDR3 in amino acids: CASSYRELTEAFF. The CDR3 DNA sequence: TGTGCCAGCAGTTACAGGGAATTGACTGAAGCTTTCTTT. V usage is TRBV27 and J usage is TRBJ1-1; tentative D call: TRBD1 (6 bases). The CDR3 consists of 13 residues. From germline, CDR1 is MNHEY and CDR2 SMNVEV (reference sequence). Trimming left V 4 bases short and J 5 bases short, with 11 bases between.

The rearrangement joins TRBV28 to TRBJ2-1, with TRBD1 identical over 12 bases. This CDR3 region has 14 residues. The ends lost 5 bases at V and 10 bases at J; junction bases unmatched: 6. Germline V gene lookup returns CDR1 MDHEN and CDR2 SYDVKM. The DNA for the CDR3 is TGTGCCAGCAGTCCGGGACAGGGGGCTAGGGAGCAGTTCTTC. It yields the protein CASSPGQGAREQFF.